This T cell receptor beta chain originates from a study of regulatory T cells in long-lasting Graves disease. Regarding the study as a whole: Among samples with persistent disease, TRBV28, TRBJ1-2 and TRBJ2-5 were favored. Peripheral blood alone, not thyroid tissue, underwent study.

The TCR beta library used iRepertoire HTBI primers with Arm-PCR amplification of CDR3. In TCRdb, the multiplex PCR reads were re-called with MiXCR into one record per CDR3 protein. The sample consists of about 370,000 distinct CDR3 sequences, around 15% of them appearing once. The CDR3 loop spans 15 amino acids. J lost 7 bases, V lost 5 bases, and 11 bases had no gene match. Per germline, CDR1 SGDLS and CDR2 YYNGEE. Regarding time point: newly diagnosed GD, antithyroid drugs for less than 3 months. PBMC RNA was the source of the TCR library. This clonotype came up a few times. Its antigen is not known. This sequence was found in a female donor with Graves disease. The sequenced sample was peripheral blood mononuclear cells (PBMCs), obtained at new diagnosis, from a patient treated with antithyroid drugs. This chain links TRBV9 with TRBJ2-2; 7 bases map to TRBD2. This CDR3 reads CASSGRAGKIGELFF. DNA of the CDR3: TGTGCCAGCAGTGGGAGGGCAGGGAAGATCGGGGAGCTGTTTTTT.